The 31 T cell receptor beta chains presented below share a single source sample, sequenced in a study of early T cells in non-severe SARS-CoV-2 infection. From the 5' RACE reads, TCRdb called clonotypes with MiXCR, one entry per CDR3 protein. The repertoire has some 20,000 distinct CDR3 sequences, around 5.1% of them found once; the top ten carry 6.7%. The specimen was whole blood. These receptors all stem from an adult who was a healthcare worker with PCR-confirmed SARS-CoV-2 infection or an uninfected control (not recorded which).

The genes are TRBV10-3 and TRBJ2-5; TRBD2 matches 11 bases. This CDR3 comprises 17 residues. J was trimmed by 3 bases and V by 0 bases; bases with no gene match: 6. Germline lookup yields CDR1 ENHRY and CDR2 SYGVKD. CDR3 nucleotide sequence: TGTGCCATCAGTGAGTCGCCGGTGACTAGCGGGGAAGAGACCCAGTACTTC. This sequence encodes CAISESPVTSGEETQYF.

In its sample, this clonotype was seen many times. The chain couples TRBV7-9 to TRBJ2-5; a weak D match, TRBD1 (6 bases). Between the trimmed V and J ends, which lost 5 bases and 4 bases, there was a span of 11 bases. The CDR3 totals 13 residues. CDR1 and CDR2 (germline): SEHNR, FQNEAQ (reference sequence). The CDR3 coding sequence is TGTGCCAGCAGCGGACGGACAGTAGAGACCCAGTACTTC. It encodes CASSGRTVETQYF.

This clonotype was seen only a few times. The genes are TRBV14 and TRBJ1-2; D not resolved. Germline V CDR1 and CDR2: SGHDN, FVKESK. The CDR3 has 13 amino acids. Trimming removed 0 bases at V and 4 bases at J, with 6 bases between. The CDR3 nucleotides are TGTGCCAGCAGCCAAGATCGGGCCTATGGCTACACCTTC. It yields the protein CASSQDRAYGYTF. The full variable domain, its missing parts supplied by reference TRBV14 and TRBJ1-2, is EAGVTQFPSHSVIEKGQTVTLRCDPISGHDNLYWYRRVMGKEIKFLLHFVKESKQDESGMPNNRFLAERTGGTYSTLKVQPAELEDSGVYFCASSQDRAYGYTFGSGTRLTVV.

By proportion, this clonotype is medium-sized. The gene calls are TRBV11-2 and TRBJ1-5; 7 bases are shared with TRBD1. Germline V CDR1 and CDR2: SGHAT, FQNNGV. V was pared by 1 base and J by 2 bases, with 14 bases of the junction left unmatched. This CDR3 contains 19 residues. The CDR3 bases are TGTGCCAGCAGCTTAGGGGCTATTCGGGACAGACCTGGCAATCAGCCCCAGCATTTT. Its protein is CASSLGAIRDRPGNQPQHF.

This clonotype was picked up many times. The chain carries TRBV5-6 and TRBJ1-4; TRBD1 agrees at 9 bases. Per the germline V gene, CDR1 is SGHDT and CDR2 is YYEEEE. J lost 7 bases, V lost 4 bases, and 8 bases had no gene match. The CDR3 consists of 15 residues. CDR3 nucleotides: TGTGCCAGCAGCAGATGGACAGGGGAAGTTGAAAAACTGTTTTTT. This encodes CASSRWTGEVEKLFF.

This clonotype was found many times. The J gene is TRBJ2-2, the V gene TRBV27; no clear D. The V and J ends lost 3 bases and 6 bases respectively, with 5 bases between them. The CDR3 extends over 12 amino acids. CDR1 and CDR2 from the germline V gene are MNHEY and SMNVEV (reference sequence). CDR3 sequence reads: CASSFGAGELFF. The CDR3 DNA reads as TGTGCCAGCAGTTTCGGAGCCGGGGAGCTGTTTTTT.

This clonotype was seen ten or more times. The rearrangement links TRBV20-1 to TRBJ2-1, with D possibly called TRBD1 or TRBD2 (5 bases each). The germline V gene has CDR1 DFQATT and CDR2 SNEGSKA (reference sequence). The V end lost 3 bases, the J end lost 4 bases, and 10 bases lay between the germline ends. The CDR3 sequence is 13 residues long. This chain's CDR3 is CSASGGDYNEQFF. The CDR3 DNA is TGCAGTGCTAGTGGGGGAGATTACAATGAGCAGTTCTTC.

This clonotype was observed many times. The chain carries TRBV6-6 and TRBJ2-3; 9 positions agree with TRBD2. The CDR3 totals 16 residues. V dropped 5 bases and J dropped 2; count of bases not matched to a gene: 8. Germline V CDR1 and CDR2: MNHNY, SVGAGI (reference sequence). This CDR3 is CASSRGLASTTDTQYF. CDR3 nucleotide sequence: TGTGCCAGCAGTAGAGGACTAGCGTCTACCACAGATACGCAGTATTTT.

This clonotype rates as medium-sized (0.01 to 0.1%). The V gene is TRBV9, the J gene TRBJ2-3, with D possibly being TRBD2 (5 bases). The CDR3 runs 15 residues. V shed 4 bases and J shed 2 bases, with 14 bases lying between them. CDR1 is SGDLS and CDR2 is YYNGEE in the germline V gene. The CDR3 loop reads CASSPRGLNTDTQYF. CDR3 DNA sequence: TGTGCCAGCAGCCCCCGCGGGTTGAACACAGATACGCAGTATTTT.

Within the sample, this clonotype is medium-sized. The chain couples TRBV20-1 to TRBJ2-1; D is undetermined. Trimming removed 1 base at V and 3 bases at J, with 4 bases between. CDR1 is DFQATT and CDR2 is SNEGSKA in the germline V gene (reference sequence). The CDR3 runs to 12 residues. CDR3: CSARGSYNEQFF. As DNA, the CDR3 is TGCAGTGCTAGAGGTAGCTACAATGAGCAGTTCTTC.

The DNA of the CDR3 is TGCGCCAGCAGTCTCCTAGCGGGAGTGTACACCGGGGAGCTGTTTTTT. This gives the protein CASSLLAGVYTGELFF. V and J are TRBV4-1 and TRBJ2-2; 10 bases align to TRBD2. V shed 6 bases and J 3 bases; nucleotides not matched to a gene: 7. CDR1 is MGHRA, CDR2 YSYEKL, per germline. The CDR3 is made up of 16 amino acids.

This clonotype was detected many times. The chain combines TRBV10-3 with TRBJ1-2; TRBD1 matches 7 bases. The CDR3 runs 15 residues. CDR1 and CDR2 (germline): ENHRY, SYGVKD. J lost 5 bases, V lost 4 bases, and 10 bases had no gene match. CDR3 DNA sequence: TGTGCCATCAGTGGGCGGACAGGAATAATTTATGGCTACACCTTC. Its translation is CAISGRTGIIYGYTF.

This clonotype was detected ten times or more. This sequence joins TRBV5-1 and TRBJ1-1, with D perhaps matching TRBD1 (5 bases). Germline assignment: CDR1 SGHRS and CDR2 YFSETQ. This CDR3 has 13 amino acids. The V end was cut by 1 base, the J end by 4 bases, with 8 bases between. CDR3 bases: TGCGCCAGCAGCTTGTTCGGGGGCACTGAAGCTTTCTTT. Amino acids: CASSLFGGTEAFF.

The sample holds a few counts of this clonotype. The chain couples TRBV11-2 to TRBJ2-3, with D perhaps TRBD1 (6 bases). The CDR3 runs to 15 residues. CDR1 and CDR2 from the germline V gene are SGHAT and FQNNGV. V lost 4 bases to trimming and J lost 2 bases, with 13 bases between them. The CDR3 protein is CASSSNRAYTDTQYF. The CDR3, as DNA: TGTGCCAGCAGCTCGAACAGGGCCTACACAGATACGCAGTATTTT.

At least ten counts were recorded for this clonotype. The V gene is TRBV24-1, the J gene TRBJ2-1; 11 bases align to TRBD2. This CDR3 has 17 amino acids. In germline, CDR1 is KGHDR, CDR2 SFDVKD. The V segment lost 5 bases and the J segment 9 bases; nucleotides outside the gene matches: 14. CDR3 sequence (DNA): TGTGCCACCAGTGGTGCACTAGCGGGAGATAATTTCGGTGAGCAGTTCTTC. Translating it yields CATSGALAGDNFGEQFF.

The chain uses TRBV4-1 and TRBJ2-3; D is possibly TRBD2 (5 bases). V lost 1 base and J lost 5, with 10 bases in between. CDR1 MGHRA and CDR2 YSYEKL come from the germline V gene. The CDR3 has 14 residues. CDR3 amino acids: CASSQAMGRDTQYF. The DNA of the CDR3 is TGCGCCAGCAGCCAAGCGATGGGGAGAGATACGCAGTATTTT.

This clonotype was recorded many times. The junction and the germline gene differ at one end; a read error may be behind it. The chain has TRBV11-2 and TRBJ2-1, with D perhaps TRBD1 (6 bases). In germline, CDR1 is SGHAT, CDR2 FQNNGV. CDR3 length equals 13 residues. CDR3 sequence reads: CASSLPGDKEQFF. DNA of the CDR3: TGTGCCAGCAGCTTACCAGGGGACAAAGAGCAGTTCTTC.

Ten or more counts support this clonotype. This chain uses TRBV6-5 with TRBJ1-2, with D maybe TRBD1 (6 bases). Germline CDR1 reads MNHEY; CDR2 reads SVGAGI. V was cut by 0 bases and J by 8 bases, with 19 bases left in between. The CDR3 covers 16 residues. This chain's CDR3 is CASSYSILGGASGYTF. The CDR3 DNA is TGTGCCAGCAGTTACTCGATCCTGGGGGGCGCATCCGGCTACACCTTC.

This rearrangement joins TRBV18 to TRBJ1-5; possible D gene TRBD1, 5 bases. V was clipped by 3 bases and J by 3 bases, with 15 bases between them. The CDR3 length is 16 residues. Germline CDR1 reads KGHSH; CDR2 reads LQKENI. DNA of the CDR3: TGTGCCAGCTCACCGTTGATGGCAGGGAACAATCAGCCCCAGCATTTT. Amino acids: CASSPLMAGNNQPQHF. The full variable domain, with the rest looked up from reference TRBV18 and TRBJ1-5, is NAGVMQNPRHLVRRRGQEARLRCSPMKGHSHVYWYRQLPEEGLKFMVYLQKENIIDESGMPKERFSAEFPKEGPSILRIQQVVRGDSAAYFCASSPLMAGNNQPQHFGDGTRLSIL.

At least ten counts were recorded for this clonotype. The CDR3 bases are TGTGCCACCAGTGGGGGCAGGGGAGCTGGCTACACCTTC. This translates into CATSGGRGAGYTF. This chain connects TRBV24-1 to TRBJ1-2; maybe TRBD1 (6 bases). The CDR3 sequence is 13 residues long. V dropped 5 bases and J dropped 7 bases, with 13 bases sitting between them. Per germline, CDR1 KGHDR and CDR2 SFDVKD.

This clonotype appeared many times. DNA for the CDR3: TGTGCCAGCAGCGCACACCCTGGGACAATTCAAGAGACCCAGTACTTC. It specifies CASSAHPGTIQETQYF. The chain links TRBV11-2 to TRBJ2-5, with TRBD1 as a possible D gene (6 bases). Per the germline V gene, CDR1 is SGHAT and CDR2 is FQNNGV. The CDR3 consists of 16 residues. V lost 5 bases and J lost 2, with 18 bases in between.

This sequence joins TRBV14 and TRBJ1-6; D unclear. The CDR3 is 14 residues long. Per the germline V gene, CDR1 is SGHDN and CDR2 is FVKESK. V shed 6 bases and J shed 7 bases, with 13 bases lying between them. Here the CDR3 reads CASSRTLGNSPLHF. The CDR3 nucleotides read TGTGCCAGCAGTCGGACCTTGGGGAATTCACCCCTCCACTTT.

This clonotype came up many times. This sequence joins TRBV20-1 and TRBJ2-3; no clear D gene. CDR1 and CDR2 (germline): DFQATT, SNEGSKA (reference sequence). The V end was cut by 5 bases, the J end by 0 bases, with 18 bases between. CDR3 size: 16 residues. CDR3 sequence: CSAPIDRTRSTDTQYF. The CDR3, as DNA: TGCAGTGCTCCTATTGATCGGACCCGCAGCACAGATACGCAGTATTTT.

This clonotype has at least ten counts. This chain connects TRBV18 to TRBJ1-2; 8 bases map to TRBD1. Germline V gene data show CDR1 as KGHSH and CDR2 as LQKENI. The CDR3 is 16 amino acids. The junction had 12 bases not matched to a gene; V was cut back by 2 bases and J by 7 bases. Here the CDR3 DNA reads TGTGCCAGCTCACCATCTGCAGGGGGCGTTCCGGGTGGCTACACCTTC. Translated, it gives CASSPSAGGVPGGYTF.

The chain has TRBV6-5 and TRBJ1-3; the D gene is possibly TRBD1 (6 bases). Germline lookup yields CDR1 MNHEY and CDR2 SVGAGI. With 5 bases removed from V and 5 bases from J, the gap between germline ends came to 10 bases. The CDR3 length is 13 residues. The CDR3 sequence: CASSRTARNTIYF. For the CDR3, the DNA is TGTGCCAGCAGTCGGACAGCGAGAAACACCATATATTTT.

This clonotype is categorized as medium-sized. The chain is built from TRBV12-3 or TRBV12-4 and TRBJ1-2, with D perhaps matching TRBD1 (5 bases). The CDR3 has 15 residues. V was clipped by 2 bases and J by 2 bases, with 12 bases between them. CDR3 in DNA: TGTGCCAGCAGTTTAACTCCCCAGGGCAACTATGGCTACACCTTC. Protein sequence: CASSLTPQGNYGYTF.

This clonotype is medium-sized within its sample. This chain's CDR3 is CASSLQGSNQPQHF. The CDR3 DNA is TGTGCCAGCAGCTTACAGGGCTCCAATCAGCCCCAGCATTTT. The chain combines TRBV7-2 with TRBJ1-5, with a possible D match to TRBD1 (5 bases). Germline V lookup: CDR1 SGHTA, CDR2 FQGNSA. This CDR3 region has 14 residues. The V gene lost 2 bases and the J gene lost 3 bases, with 8 bases spanning the gap.

This clonotype was seen repeatedly, ten times or more. This chain uses TRBV19 with TRBJ2-2; D is undetermined. CDR1 LNHDA and CDR2 SQIVND come from the germline V gene (reference sequence). This CDR3 is 14 amino acids long. Trimming cost V 6 bases and J 3 bases, with 11 bases left between them. Here the CDR3 DNA reads TGTGCCAGTAGAATGGACGGATACACCGGGGAGCTGTTTTTT. Translation: CASRMDGYTGELFF. Supplemented by reference TRBV19 and TRBJ2-2, the full variable domain reads DGGITQSPKYLFRKEGQNVTLSCEQNLNHDAMYWYRQDPGQGLRLIYYSQIVNDFQKGDIAEGYSVSREKKESFPLTVTSAQKNPTAFYLCASRMDGYTGELFFGEGSRLTVL.

J is TRBJ1-2 and V is TRBV30; D is uncertain. This CDR3 is 12 amino acids long. Germline lookup yields CDR1 GTSNPN and CDR2 SVGIG (reference sequence). Trimming pared 3 bases from V and 7 bases from J, leaving 12 bases between. The CDR3: CAWRARSLGYTF. CDR3 DNA sequence: TGTGCCTGGAGGGCCCGGTCTCTTGGCTACACCTTC.

Only a few counts were recorded for this clonotype. The chain is built from TRBV28 and TRBJ1-2; 7 bases align to TRBD1. The length of the CDR3 is 14 residues. Germline CDR1 MDHEN, CDR2 SYDVKM. V gave up 4 bases and J gave up 4 bases; unmatched junction bases: 6. The CDR3 DNA reads as TGTGCCAGCAGTTCCCAGGGGGACATCTATGGCTACACCTTC. Encoded protein: CASSSQGDIYGYTF.

This clonotype was seen ten or more times. V is TRBV12-5 and J is TRBJ2-5, with 11 positions matching TRBD2. Germline V CDR1 and CDR2: LGHNT, FRNRAP. This CDR3 has 16 residues. J gave up 5 bases and V 7 bases, and 12 bases lay outside the gene matches. CDR3 nucleotides: TGTGCTAGTGTTTCCGGGCTAGCGGGAGGACCGGAGACCCAGTACTTC. Translating gives CASVSGLAGGPETQYF.